The 8 T cell receptor beta chains presented below share a single source sample, sequenced in a study of blood T cell repertoires in COVID-19. Assay used: immunoSEQ multiplex PCR; TCRdb lists only in-frame clones, some missing. The data show roughly 150,000 clones, 75% to 90% seen once. Sequenced sample: PBMCs or T cells enriched from blood (not recorded which). Every receptor here comes from a man aged 45-65 years who had recovered from COVID-19.

As regards this clone: At one end the junction does not follow the germline gene, possibly because of a read error. This chain links TRBV27 with TRBJ1-2; 7 bases line up with TRBD1. The germline V gene encodes CDR1 MNHEY and CDR2 SMNVEV (reference sequence). The CDR3 is made up of 16 amino acids. In DNA, the CDR3 is TGTGCCAGCAGCTTATCAGGGGGGGCTGTTCGCTATGGCTACACCTTC. Protein sequence: CASSLSGGAVRYGYTF.

The V call is TRBV6-5, the J call TRBJ2-1; TRBD1 matches at 7 bases. The CDR3 is 15 residues long. V trimming: 5 bases; J trimming: 4 bases; junction bases outside the gene matches: 8. In germline, CDR1 is MNHEY, CDR2 SVGAGI. The CDR3 protein is CASSPFLDRYNEQFF. The CDR3 region has the DNA TGTGCCAGCAGTCCTTTCCTGGACAGGTACAATGAGCAGTTCTTC.

As regards this clone: Germline and junction disagree at one end, which may indicate a read error. The genes are TRBV5-4 and TRBJ1-2, with TRBD1 matching over 9 bases. The CDR3 is 13 amino acids. Germline-derived CDR1 and CDR2 are SGHNT and YYREEE (reference sequence). The CDR3 protein is CASSLYGTGTFAF. DNA for the CDR3: TGTGCCAGCAGCTTGTACGGGACAGGGACCTTCGCCTTC.

V gene TRBV9 combines with J gene TRBJ1-5; 7 positions match TRBD1. This CDR3 is 14 amino acids long. V lost 3 bases and J lost 2; bases outside the gene matches: 2. In germline, CDR1 is SGDLS, CDR2 YYNGEE. CDR3 DNA sequence: TGTGCCAGCAGCGGACAGGGAGGCAATCAGCCCCAGCATTTT. Amino acid sequence: CASSGQGGNQPQHF.

The V gene is TRBV5-1, the J gene TRBJ1-2, with D unclear. The CDR3 spans 12 residues. V gave up 4 bases and J gave up 8 bases, with 12 bases separating them. Germline CDR1 and CDR2: SGHRS and YFSETQ. CDR3 loop: CASSRPPGGYTF. The CDR3 DNA sequence: TGCGCCAGCAGCCGGCCACCGGGGGGCTACACCTTC.

V gene TRBV6-6 combines with J gene TRBJ2-7; TRBD2 is a possible D gene (5 bases). V was trimmed by 5 bases and J by 9 bases, leaving 14 bases between them. Germline V gene sequence: CDR1 MNHNY, CDR2 SVGAGI (reference sequence). This CDR3 is built from 12 residues. This chain's CDR3 is CASSLDSEGQYV. In DNA, the CDR3 is TGTGCCAGCAGTCTGGACTCAGAAGGGCAGTACGTC.

The gene calls are TRBV6-5 and TRBJ2-1, with D possibly being TRBD2 (5 bases). V gave up 5 bases and J gave up 0 bases, with 11 bases separating them. Germline lookup yields CDR1 MNHEY and CDR2 SVGAGI. CDR3 length: 15 residues. As DNA, the CDR3 is TGTGCCAGCAGTCCTGACGGGAACTCCTACAATGAGCAGTTCTTC. This encodes CASSPDGNSYNEQFF.

This clone has only one observation. The chain links TRBV5-1 to TRBJ2-7; 8 positions agree with TRBD1. J lost 2 bases, V lost 0 bases, and 4 bases had no gene match. From germline, CDR1 is SGHRS and CDR2 YFSETQ. This CDR3 is 15 amino acids long. The CDR3 loop is CASSLDGTGPYEQYF. The CDR3, as DNA: TGCGCCAGCAGCTTGGACGGGACAGGACCCTACGAGCAGTACTTC.